The 18 T cell receptor beta chains reported below all come from one sample, sequenced in a study of blood T cell repertoires in COVID-19. Repertoires were generated with immunoSEQ multiplex PCR, while TCRdb's copy carries only in-frame clones and drops some. The data show 150,000 to 200,000 clones, about 86% seen once. The sequenced material came from peripheral blood. The receptors here all came from a man over 45 with active or convalescent COVID-19.

The chain employs TRBV20-1 and TRBJ1-1, with a weak D call TRBD1 (5 bases). CDR3 length: 11 residues. The ends were cut back, 5 bases at V and 5 bases at J, with 9 bases in the middle. Germline CDR1 is DFQATT and CDR2 is SNEGSKA (reference sequence). The CDR3 DNA is TGCAGTGCTCGGGGGTCGACTGAAGCTTTCTTT. Its protein product is CSARGSTEAFF.

This chain's CDR3 is CASSFLTGNQPQHF. In DNA form, the CDR3 reads TGTGCCAGCAGTTTCTTAACGGGGAATCAGCCCCAGCATTTT. The chain links TRBV28 to TRBJ1-5; D is unclear. CDR1 and CDR2 (germline): MDHEN, SYDVKM. The CDR3 extends over 14 amino acids. The V end was cut by 3 bases, the J end by 4 bases, with 10 bases between.

V and J are TRBV6-5 and TRBJ2-2, with a weak D call TRBD1 (5 bases). The CDR3 contains 14 residues. Trimming took off 7 bases at V and 7 bases at J, with 16 bases between the two ends. Looked up from germline, CDR1 is MNHEY and CDR2 is SVGAGI. The CDR3 DNA follows: TGTGCCAGCAATGGATGGGTCAGGGTCGGGGAGCTGTTTTTT. It translates to CASNGWVRVGELFF.

The CDR3 coding sequence is TGTGCCACCAGCAGAGATCTAAGGGGGAATTCACCCCTCCACTTT. This gives the protein CATSRDLRGNSPLHF. The genes are TRBV15 and TRBJ1-6, with a weak D call TRBD1 (6 bases). V lost 0 bases to trimming and J lost 7 bases, with 10 bases between them. The CDR3 consists of 15 residues. Germline CDR1 reads LNHNV; CDR2 reads YYDKDF (reference sequence). The full variable domain, its missing parts supplied by reference TRBV15 and TRBJ1-6, is DAMVIQNPRYQVTQFGKPVTLSCSQTLNHNVMYWYQQKSSQAPKLLFHYYDKDFNNEADTPDNFQSRRPNTSFCFLDIRSPGLGDTAMYLCATSRDLRGNSPLHFGNGTRLTVT.

The V gene is TRBV28, the J gene TRBJ2-3, with 11 bases aligning to TRBD1. CDR1 is MDHEN and CDR2 is SYDVKM in the germline V gene. V shed 5 bases and J 6 bases; nucleotides not matched to a gene: 7. There are 15 residues in the CDR3. CDR3 nucleotide sequence: TGTGCCAGCAGTCCCTGGACAGGGGGCGCGGATACGCAGTATTTT. It yields the protein CASSPWTGGADTQYF.

This clone was found a few times. The gene calls are TRBV11-3 and TRBJ1-3; 12 bases map to TRBD1. Germline loops: CDR1 SGHNT, CDR2 YENEEA. This CDR3 has 14 amino acids. V was pared by 5 bases and J by 12 bases, with 8 bases of the junction left unmatched. The CDR3 protein is CASSATGTGGIIYF. CDR3 DNA sequence: TGTGCCAGCAGCGCGACCGGGACAGGGGGCATCATATATTTT.

This chain uses TRBV11-2 with TRBJ2-7; 10 positions agree with TRBD2. The CDR3 runs to 18 residues. Looked up from germline, CDR1 is SGHAT and CDR2 is FQNNGV. Unmatched junction bases numbered 16, after V lost 4 bases and J lost 4 bases. CDR3 bases: TGTGCCAGCAGCTCAACATCCCCGAGCGGGAGGGGGGCATACGAGCAGTACTTC. Residues: CASSSTSPSGRGAYEQYF.

The rearrangement links TRBV11-2 to TRBJ1-1; D is undetermined. Germline CDR1 SGHAT, CDR2 FQNNGV. There are 13 residues in the CDR3. V was trimmed by 5 bases and J by 4 bases, leaving 11 bases between them. The DNA for the CDR3 is TGTGCCAGCAGCGCCGGACTCGGCACTGAAGCTTTCTTT. It is translated as CASSAGLGTEAFF.

The chain uses TRBV24-1 and TRBJ2-1, with 7 bases matching TRBD1. V dropped 2 bases and J dropped 0; count of bases not matched to a gene: 9. CDR1 is KGHDR and CDR2 is SFDVKD in the germline V gene. The CDR3 runs 18 residues. CDR3 sequence reads: CATSDSGVGQSSYNEQFF. CDR3 sequence (DNA): TGTGCCACCAGTGATTCAGGCGTGGGACAGAGCTCCTACAATGAGCAGTTCTTC.

This clone showed up just once. The rearrangement uses TRBV5-4 and TRBJ2-4, with 10 bases matching TRBD2. Trimming cost V 3 bases and J 3 bases; bases outside gene matches: 6. Per the germline V gene, CDR1 is SGHNT and CDR2 is YYREEE (reference sequence). This CDR3 is built from 16 residues. The CDR3 protein is CASSSSGREVKNIQYF. CDR3 nucleotide sequence: TGTGCCAGCAGCTCGAGCGGGAGGGAGGTCAAAAACATTCAGTACTTC. The whole variable domain, remainder taken from reference TRBV5-4 and TRBJ2-4, is ETGVTQSPTHLIKTRGQQVTLRCSSQSGHNTVSWYQQALGQGPQFIFQYYREEENGRGNFPPRFSGLQFPNYSSELNVNALELDDSALYLCASSSSGREVKNIQYFGAGTRLSVL.

The J gene is TRBJ1-2, the V gene TRBV12-3 or TRBV12-4; 7 bases align to TRBD1. The junction had 8 bases not matched to a gene; V was cut back by 6 bases and J by 7 bases. The CDR3 has 13 residues. The CDR3 here is CASSRDRESGYTF. CDR3 bases: TGTGCCAGCAGCCGAGACAGGGAGAGTGGCTACACCTTC.

The chain recombines TRBV14 with TRBJ2-5; 7 positions agree with TRBD2. Germline lookup yields CDR1 SGHDN and CDR2 FVKESK. The CDR3 covers 14 residues. V dropped 4 bases and J dropped 2; count of bases not matched to a gene: 4. The DNA for the CDR3 is TGTGCCAGCAGCCCCCGAGCGGGACAAGAGACCCAGTACTTC. This codes for CASSPRAGQETQYF.

This clone was detected a few times. This rearrangement joins TRBV18 to TRBJ2-7, with TRBD1 identical over 7 bases. This CDR3 spans 15 amino acids. The V gene's germline CDR1 is KGHSH and CDR2 LQKENI. Losses at the gene ends were 1 base for V and 2 bases for J; bases not matched to a gene: 5. The CDR3 DNA reads TGTGCCAGCTCACCACAGGGGGCGTTTGCCTACGAGCAGTACTTC. Its protein product is CASSPQGAFAYEQYF.

The chain combines TRBV27 with TRBJ1-1; D may be TRBD1 (5 bases). V lost 3 bases to trimming and J lost 9 bases, with 14 bases between them. The CDR3 is 13 residues long. The V gene's germline CDR1 is MNHEY and CDR2 SMNVEV (reference sequence). The CDR3 here is CASSLKGFAKAFF. CDR3 sequence (DNA): TGTGCCAGCAGTTTGAAGGGGTTCGCTAAAGCTTTCTTT.

This clone was counted a few times. The chain joins TRBV3-1 (or the pseudogene TRBV3-2) to TRBJ2-1, with 9 bases that match TRBD1. V was clipped by 0 bases and J by 7 bases; unmatched bases: 1. There are 14 residues in the CDR3. Germline CDR1 reads LGHDT; CDR2 reads YNNKEL (reference sequence). The CDR3 is CASSQETGGNEQFF. The CDR3, as DNA: TGTGCCAGCAGCCAAGAGACAGGGGGGAATGAGCAGTTCTTC.

This clone was counted once. The genes are TRBV5-1 and TRBJ1-6, with 9 nucleotides matching TRBD1. V was clipped by 4 bases and J by 6 bases; unmatched bases: 8. The V gene's germline CDR1 is SGHRS and CDR2 YFSETQ. The CDR3 consists of 16 residues. The CDR3 loop reads CASSPRDRDPNSPLHF. The DNA for the CDR3 is TGCGCCAGCAGCCCCCGGGACAGGGACCCTAATTCACCCCTCCACTTT.

The rearrangement uses TRBV3-1 (or the pseudogene TRBV3-2) and TRBJ1-1, with D unresolved. The CDR3 has 14 residues. CDR1 is LGHDT and CDR2 is YNNKEL in the germline V gene (reference sequence). V was shortened by 4 bases and J by 1 base, with 10 bases between the two germline ends. The CDR3 DNA sequence: TGTGCCAGCAGCCGAAATGAGGGGAACACTGAAGCTTTCTTT. Translating gives CASSRNEGNTEAFF.

The table lists this clone with many counts. This specimen includes other DNA sequences encoding the same CDR3. This chain joins TRBV11-2 and TRBJ2-1; D uncertain. Germline lookup yields CDR1 SGHAT and CDR2 FQNNGV. The CDR3 runs 14 residues. The V and J ends lost 2 bases and 6 bases respectively, with 11 bases between them. In nucleotides, the CDR3 is TGTGCCAGCAGCTTACAGAGCACAGCCAATGAGCAGTTCTTC. Encoded protein: CASSLQSTANEQFF.